This T cell receptor (beta chain) comes out of a study of T cell changes during pregnancy in multiple sclerosis. Trimming left V 11 bases short and J 2 bases short, with 15 bases between. This CDR3 contains 13 residues. Germline lookup yields CDR1 MNHNS and CDR2 SASEGT. Sequencing was performed with immunoSEQ multiplex PCR; in TCRdb, only in-frame clones are kept and a portion is missing. The profile shows approximately 44,000 clones, more than 90% of them singletons. The origin of this receptor is a female donor in good health, enrolled as a control in a pregnancy study. The chain is built from TRBV6-1 and TRBJ1-2; tentative D call: TRBD1 (6 bases). The material sequenced was CD4+ T cells from peripheral blood mononuclear cells, taken in the second trimester of pregnancy. The CDR3 sequence is CAAWDTSNYGYTF. The CDR3 region has the DNA TGTGCCGCCTGGGACACCAGCAACTATGGCTACACCTTC.